These 25 T cell receptor beta chains share one sample of origin, sequenced in a study of identical twins. TCRdb redid the calling of the 5' RACE reads with MiXCR, one entry per CDR3 protein. The sample yields roughly 250,000 distinct CDR3 sequences, over 11% seen once. Sequencing was done on a sample of memory (CD45RO+) T cells sorted from blood. These receptors originate from a woman in her late teens or twenties in good health.

This clonotype was picked up a small number of times. The V call is TRBV27, the J call TRBJ2-4, with 9 bases matching TRBD2. From germline, CDR1 is MNHEY and CDR2 SMNVEV (reference sequence). The CDR3 is 15 amino acids. V shed 8 bases and J 9 bases; nucleotides not matched to a gene: 14. The CDR3 here is CASEGGASGETIQYF. The CDR3 region has the DNA TGTGCCAGCGAAGGGGGGGCTAGCGGGGAGACCATTCAGTACTTC.

This clonotype was detected only once. The rearrangement uses TRBV5-6 and TRBJ2-1; D call uncertain. Trimming pared 0 bases from V and 4 bases from J, leaving 14 bases between. Germline CDR1 is SGHDT and CDR2 is YYEEEE. This CDR3 contains 16 residues. In DNA, the CDR3 is TGTGCCAGCAGCTTGGCCGTCGCTAATCTTTACAATGAGCAGTTCTTC. This sequence encodes CASSLAVANLYNEQFF.

This clonotype was detected a few times. The J gene is TRBJ1-2, the V gene TRBV5-1, with D possibly being TRBD1 (6 bases). The V and J ends lost 4 bases and 4 bases respectively, with 17 bases between them. Germline V gives CDR1 SGHRS, CDR2 YFSETQ. The CDR3 is 15 residues long. The CDR3 loop is CASSANQGSPYGYTF. CDR3 sequence (DNA): TGCGCCAGCAGCGCGAACCAGGGGTCCCCCTATGGCTACACCTTC. The complete variable domain, with remaining parts taken from reference TRBV5-1 and TRBJ1-2, reads KAGVTQTPRYLIKTRGQQVTLSCSPISGHRSVSWYQQTPGQGLQFLFEYFSETQRNKGNFPGRFSGRQFSNSRSEMNVSTLELGDSALYLCASSANQGSPYGYTFGSGTRLTVV.

This clonotype counts as medium-sized. CDR3 in amino acids: CASRGDIWTNESTDTQYF. The CDR3 DNA reads as TGTGCCAGCAGGGGGGACATTTGGACAAACGAAAGCACAGATACGCAGTATTTT. The chain combines TRBV12-3 or TRBV12-4 with TRBJ2-3; D perhaps matches TRBD1 (6 bases). The CDR3 is made up of 18 amino acids. V gave up 6 bases and J gave up 0 bases, with 22 bases separating them.

In this sample, this clonotype turned up a few times. This chain connects TRBV12-3 or TRBV12-4 to TRBJ2-1, with TRBD2 identical over 9 bases. The CDR3 is 15 residues long. V shed 7 bases, J shed 1 base, and the junction held 5 bases outside the gene matches. Here the CDR3 reads CASTPAGGSYNEQFF. CDR3 DNA: TGTGCCAGCACCCCAGCGGGGGGTTCCTACAATGAGCAGTTCTTC.

This clonotype was observed a handful of times. The chain's CDR3 is CASLGPPSTDTQYF. The CDR3 region has the DNA TGTGCCAGCCTGGGACCTCCTAGCACAGATACGCAGTATTTT. The V call is TRBV2, the J call TRBJ2-3; the D call may be TRBD1 or TRBD2 (5 bases each). V was shortened by 8 bases and J by 0 bases, with 12 bases between the two germline ends. Germline CDR1 SNHLY, CDR2 FYNNEI. The CDR3 totals 14 residues.

This clonotype was counted only a few times. The CDR3 DNA follows: TGTGCCAGCAGCTTGGGGACAGGGGGCACGACTGAAGCTTTCTTT. It specifies CASSLGTGGTTEAFF. The gene calls are TRBV7-2 and TRBJ1-1, with 12 nucleotides matching TRBD1. Germline CDR1 reads SGHTA; CDR2 reads FQGNSA. The V segment lost 3 bases and the J segment 5 bases; nucleotides outside the gene matches: 4. This CDR3 is built from 15 residues.

The rearrangement joins TRBV7-2 to TRBJ2-3; the D gene is possibly TRBD1 (5 bases). V dropped 5 bases and J dropped 4 bases, with 19 bases sitting between them. The CDR3 is 16 amino acids. Germline CDR1 reads SGHTA; CDR2 reads FQGNSA. The CDR3 loop reads CASSLRWGSLADTQYF. The CDR3 region has the DNA TGTGCCAGCAGCCTACGCTGGGGCTCGCTTGCAGATACGCAGTATTTT.

This clonotype was seen repeatedly, ten times or more. This chain links TRBV12-3 or TRBV12-4 with TRBJ2-7; 8 bases line up with TRBD2. The trim removed 2 bases at V and 0 bases at J, leaving 0 bases unmatched. CDR3 size: 14 residues. The CDR3 DNA is TGTGCCAGCAGTTTACTAGCGGGCTCCTACGAGCAGTACTTC. Translating it yields CASSLLAGSYEQYF.

This clonotype was seen only a few times. The rearrangement joins TRBV29-1 to TRBJ2-7; D not certain. The CDR3 has 15 amino acids. V was trimmed by 2 bases and J by 4 bases, leaving 18 bases between them. Germline loops: CDR1 SQVTM, CDR2 ANQGSEA. The CDR3 is CSVETRSSAQYEQYF. The CDR3 nucleotides are TGCAGCGTTGAAACTCGAAGCTCCGCTCAGTACGAGCAGTACTTC.

This CDR3 reads CASSSGVGVLNTGELFF. The CDR3 DNA reads TGTGCCAGCAGCTCGGGGGTGGGGGTCCTTAACACCGGGGAGCTGTTTTTT. This chain links TRBV7-3 with TRBJ2-2; a weak D match, TRBD2 (6 bases). Germline assignment: CDR1 SGHTA and CDR2 FQGTGA. This CDR3 is 17 amino acids long. V gave up 4 bases and J gave up 2 bases, with 17 bases separating them.

The chain employs TRBV20-1 and TRBJ2-3; the D call may be TRBD1 or TRBD2 (6 bases each). In germline, CDR1 is DFQATT, CDR2 SNEGSKA (reference sequence). There are 12 residues in the CDR3. The V end was cut by 6 bases, the J end by 2 bases, with 9 bases between. The DNA of the CDR3 is TGCAGTGCCGGGGGCTCCACAGATACGCAGTATTTT. Translated, it gives CSAGGSTDTQYF.

DNA of the CDR3: TGCAGTGCTTGGGCCGGGACTAGCGGGAGGGATACGCAGTATTTT. As protein: CSAWAGTSGRDTQYF. The chain joins TRBV20-1 to TRBJ2-3, with TRBD2 matching over 15 bases. The CDR3 consists of 15 residues. Germline V lookup: CDR1 DFQATT, CDR2 SNEGSKA (reference sequence). V lost 5 bases to trimming and J lost 6 bases; unmatched junction nucleotides: 6.

In its sample, this clonotype was seen a few times. The rearrangement uses TRBV25-1 and TRBJ2-1; the D call may be TRBD1 or TRBD2 (5 bases each). The length of the CDR3 is 15 residues. Germline CDR1 is MGHDK and CDR2 is SYGVNS. The V and J ends lost 0 bases and 10 bases respectively, with 16 bases between them. The CDR3 DNA is TGTGCCAGCAGTGAATACCCCCCCGAGGGGCGCGAGCAGTTCTTC. It translates to CASSEYPPEGREQFF.

This clonotype was seen ten or more times. The chain has TRBV2 and TRBJ2-5, with a tentative D call TRBD1 (6 bases). The ends were cut back, 3 bases at V and 7 bases at J, with 15 bases in the middle. The germline V gene encodes CDR1 SNHLY and CDR2 FYNNEI. This CDR3 contains 14 residues. The CDR3 loop is CASSEIQGEGTQYF. In DNA form, the CDR3 reads TGTGCCAGCAGTGAGATACAGGGCGAAGGGACCCAGTACTTC.

J is TRBJ2-7 and V is TRBV18; weak D call: TRBD1 (6 bases). Per germline, CDR1 KGHSH and CDR2 LQKENI. There are 14 residues in the CDR3. Trimming left V 2 bases short and J 6 bases short, with 14 bases between. The CDR3 spells CASSPGTSSSEQYF. The CDR3 coding sequence is TGTGCCAGCTCACCAGGGACAAGTTCGAGCGAGCAGTACTTC. Together with reference TRBV18 and TRBJ2-7, the CDR3 gives the full variable domain: NAGVMQNPRHLVRRRGQEARLRCSPMKGHSHVYWYRQLPEEGLKFMVYLQKENIIDESGMPKERFSAEFPKEGPSILRIQQVVRGDSAAYFCASSPGTSSSEQYFGPGTRLTVT.

The DNA of the CDR3 is TGCGCCAGCAGCGACGACGGAGACTATGGCTACACCTTC. It codes for CASSDDGDYGYTF. The V and J genes are TRBV5-1 and TRBJ1-2, with D unclear. The CDR3 runs to 13 residues. Trimming shortened V by 4 bases and J by 3 bases, and 10 bases separated the two germline ends. The germline gives CDR1 SGHRS, CDR2 YFSETQ.

This clonotype has just a few counts. V and J are TRBV15 and TRBJ1-2, with D maybe TRBD1 (6 bases). CDR1 is LNHNV and CDR2 is YYDKDF in the germline V gene (reference sequence). With 0 bases removed from V and 8 bases from J, the gap between germline ends came to 7 bases. This CDR3 contains 12 residues. Here the CDR3 reads CATSREGGGYTF. CDR3 DNA: TGTGCCACCAGCAGAGAAGGGGGGGGCTACACCTTC.

This rearrangement joins TRBV5-1 to TRBJ2-7; D remains unclear. This CDR3 is built from 14 residues. Germline V gene lookup returns CDR1 SGHRS and CDR2 YFSETQ. V lost 0 bases, J lost 2 bases, and 9 bases lay in between. The CDR3 sequence is CASSLVQDAYEQYF. The CDR3 DNA is TGCGCCAGCAGCTTGGTCCAGGATGCCTACGAGCAGTACTTC.

The J gene is TRBJ2-7, the V gene TRBV5-1, with D unresolved. This CDR3 is built from 13 residues. V lost 0 bases and J 7 bases, leaving 11 bases between the germline ends. The germline CDR1 and CDR2 sequences are SGHRS and YFSETQ. The CDR3 nucleotides are TGCGCCAGCAGCTTGGCCCTACAGCTAGAGCAGTACTTC. Protein: CASSLALQLEQYF.

This clonotype was seen ten or more times. J is TRBJ1-2 and V is TRBV12-3 or TRBV12-4; perhaps TRBD1 as D (6 bases). V shed 7 bases and J shed 8 bases, with 20 bases lying between them. This CDR3 has 14 amino acids. The CDR3 bases are TGTGCCAGCAACCGGGACACCAAAACCGGGGGCTACACCTTC. As protein: CASNRDTKTGGYTF.

This clonotype has only a few counts. This chain uses TRBV6-5 with TRBJ1-2, with 7 bases that match TRBD1. Trimming took 0 bases from V and 3 from J; bases not matched to a gene: 7. The CDR3 spans 16 residues. In germline, CDR1 is MNHEY, CDR2 SVGAGI. In DNA, the CDR3 is TGTGCCAGCAGTTACTCGAAAAGGGGGCTAGACTATGGCTACACCTTC. Its translation: CASSYSKRGLDYGYTF.

This clonotype was counted between two and nine times. The V and J genes are TRBV6-1 and TRBJ2-1; 10 bases fit TRBD2. V lost 6 bases and J lost 8; bases outside the gene matches: 7. Germline V gives CDR1 MNHNS, CDR2 SASEGT. The CDR3 runs to 14 residues. The CDR3 protein is CASRASGSEDEQFF. The CDR3 DNA reads TGTGCCAGCAGGGCTAGCGGGAGTGAGGATGAGCAGTTCTTC.

In this sample, this clonotype turned up a few times. The V call is TRBV11-3, the J call TRBJ1-6; D is ambiguous. V was clipped by 2 bases and J by 7 bases, with 12 bases between them. The CDR3 loop spans 15 amino acids. Germline loops: CDR1 SGHNT, CDR2 YENEEA. The CDR3 sequence is CASSLSSQSNSPLHF. The CDR3 nucleotides are TGTGCCAGCAGCTTAAGTTCGCAGTCGAATTCACCCCTCCACTTT.

CDR3 in amino acids: CASSLGTSPSTDTQYF. The CDR3 bases are TGTGCCAGCAGTTTAGGGACTTCCCCTAGCACAGATACGCAGTATTTT. The chain uses TRBV12-3 or TRBV12-4 and TRBJ2-3, with D perhaps TRBD2 (5 bases). Between the trimmed V and J ends, which lost 1 base and 0 bases, there was a span of 11 bases. CDR3 length: 16 residues.